This note documents a single T cell receptor beta chain sequence. The antigen is undetermined. The record originates from a study of OX40 agonist ivuxolimab in advanced cancers. Background on the study: Partial responses were recorded for three patients, including one with hepatocellular carcinoma and two with cutaneous melanoma.

Profiling relied on immunoSEQ multiplex PCR, and the TCRdb table lists in-frame clones only, not all of them. The sample lists roughly 41,000 clones; 85% to 90% were seen once. The V gene's germline CDR1 is SGHNT and CDR2 YYREEE (reference sequence). V lost 0 bases to trimming and J lost 10 bases; unmatched junction nucleotides: 7. The CDR3 contains 15 residues. Sampled blood was obtained at baseline, cycle 4 day 1, and cycle 7 day 1. Study conclusions and caveats: At 0.1 to 3.0 mg/kg and by week 6, clonal expansion occurred in CD4+ and CD8+ blood T cells. Expanded clones tended on average to be more numerous among CD8+ T cells than CD4+.

This sequence was found in an adult with an advanced solid tumor such as melanoma, head and neck, liver or kidney cancer. The chain has TRBV5-4 and TRBJ2-6; 7 positions agree with TRBD1. The source was CD4+ or CD8+ T cells sorted from blood, collected in a trial of the OX40 agonist ivuxolimab. Here the CDR3 DNA reads TGTGCCAGCAGCTTGGGAGGGGGCGCGGGTAACGTCCTGACTTTC. Its protein is CASSLGGGAGNVLTF.